Following are 5 T cell receptor beta chains from one sample sequenced in a study of blood T cell repertoires in COVID-19. Assay used: immunoSEQ multiplex PCR; TCRdb lists only in-frame clones, some missing. The data show about 330,000 clones, with approximately 88% seen just once and 5% held by the top ten. Sequencing input: PBMCs or T cells enriched from blood (not recorded which). Source of these receptors: a man in his thirties or forties who had recovered from COVID-19.

This sequence joins TRBV15 and TRBJ1-6, with D unresolved. Germline CDR1 LNHNV, CDR2 YYDKDF (reference sequence). V lost 3 bases and J 4 bases, leaving 13 bases between the germline ends. This CDR3 is 16 amino acids long. CDR3: CATSRGGEAYNSPLHF. Written as DNA, the CDR3 is TGTGCCACCAGCAGGGGTGGGGAGGCATATAATTCACCCCTCCACTTT.

The chain employs TRBV23-1 and TRBJ2-7, with 7 positions matching TRBD1. TRBV23-1 is reported as an ORF; its role is uncertain. The trim removed 4 bases at V and 2 bases at J, leaving 17 bases unmatched. The CDR3 totals 18 residues. CDR3 DNA: TGCGCCAGCAGTCGGAAACCCCCTCAGGGGGAAGGAGCCTACGAGCAGTACTTC. Translated: CASSRKPPQGEGAYEQYF.

The V and J genes are TRBV7-3 and TRBJ2-1; the match to TRBD2 covers 12 bases. Per the germline V gene, CDR1 is SGHTA and CDR2 is FQGTGA. The CDR3 runs 15 residues. Trimming took 5 bases from V and 8 from J; bases not matched to a gene: 7. The DNA of the CDR3 is TGTGCCAGCAGCCTAGCGGGGGGGCCGTCCGATGAGCAGTTCTTC. As protein: CASSLAGGPSDEQFF.

This sequence joins TRBV15 and TRBJ1-5; 7 nucleotides match TRBD1. The CDR3 is 15 residues long. The trim removed 3 bases at V and 3 bases at J, leaving 5 bases unmatched. The V gene's germline CDR1 is LNHNV and CDR2 YYDKDF (reference sequence). In DNA, the CDR3 is TGTGCCACCAGCAGGCACACAGGGGCCAATCAGCCCCAGCATTTT. As protein: CATSRHTGANQPQHF.

The rearrangement uses TRBV5-4 and TRBJ1-1; D is ambiguous. Looked up from germline, CDR1 is SGHNT and CDR2 is YYREEE (reference sequence). The CDR3 extends over 14 amino acids. With 0 bases removed from V and 0 bases from J, the gap between germline ends came to 6 bases. DNA of the CDR3: TGTGCCAGCAGCTTGGACAGCATGAACACTGAAGCTTTCTTT. Its translation: CASSLDSMNTEAFF.